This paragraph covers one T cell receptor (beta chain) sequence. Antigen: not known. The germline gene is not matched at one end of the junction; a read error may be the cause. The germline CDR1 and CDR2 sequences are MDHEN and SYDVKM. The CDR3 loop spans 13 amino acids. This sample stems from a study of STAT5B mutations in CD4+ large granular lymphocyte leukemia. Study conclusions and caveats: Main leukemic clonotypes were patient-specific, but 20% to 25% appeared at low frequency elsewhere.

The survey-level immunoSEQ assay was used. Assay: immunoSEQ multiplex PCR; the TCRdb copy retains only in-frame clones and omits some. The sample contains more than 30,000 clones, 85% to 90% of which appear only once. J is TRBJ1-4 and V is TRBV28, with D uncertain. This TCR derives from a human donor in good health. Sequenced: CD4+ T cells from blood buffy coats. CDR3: CASTEAGPEKLFF. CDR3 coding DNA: TGTGCGAGCACTGAGGCAGGCCCAGAAAAACTGTTTTTT.